This T cell receptor (beta chain) was observed in a study of cytomegalovirus exposure and HLA in healthy donors. Study results and limitations: In vitro testing confirmed a few CMV-associated chains as specific for CMV antigens. It was likely that a cluster of highly shared sequence variants was a sequencing artifact. Several of the most significant clusters appeared linked to common viral pathogens, based on a later analysis. Earlier findings revealed that most TCR beta V segments proved productive either about 87% or about 30% of the time.

As for this clone: The antigen remains unidentified.

The PCR contained 60 Vbeta and 13 Jbeta primers. TCRdb's copy holds only in-frame clones and misses some; the assay was immunoSEQ multiplex PCR. Here the sample table reports over 60,000 clones. The trim removed 0 bases at V and 9 bases at J, leaving 6 bases unmatched. The CDR3 has 15 residues. The germline V gene has CDR1 GTSNPN and CDR2 SVGIG (reference sequence). The chain carries TRBV30 and TRBJ2-1; 12 bases map to TRBD2. The sequence came from a female donor in good health and CMV-seropositive. Input material: PBMCs. Written as DNA, the CDR3 is TGTGCCTGGAGTGTACTAGCGGGAGGTAGGGGTGAGCAGTTCTTC. Residues: CAWSVLAGGRGEQFF.